This T cell receptor (beta chain) is drawn from a study of tumor-infiltrating lymphocytes in primary liver carcinoma (dated by TCRdb to the late 2010s). About the investigation overall: Between late 2015 and March 2016, a handful of patients in China with histopathologically diagnosed primary liver carcinoma had their tumors surgically resected. Tumors of the five patients were stage T1-T3 N0M0 with maximum diameters of roughly 4 to 10 cm. Technical replicate repertoires showed high reproducibility, with mean shared-clone rates about 0.88 and correlation coefficients above 0.95. A total of about 35 specimens from 5 patients, comprising roughly 25 tumor regions, 5 adjacent noncancerous liver tissues and 5 peripheral blood samples, were covered by TCRbeta repertoire sequencing. Samples yielded roughly 3.65 to 7.5 million productive TCRbeta reads; read depth did not differ significantly between tissue types. Across five regions of each liver tumor, along with adjacent normal tissue and blood, the study brought together TCRbeta repertoire sequencing, expression microarrays and whole-exome sequencing. Hepatocellular carcinoma (four) or combined HCC and intrahepatic cholangiocarcinoma (one) was present in the five patients, who were three men and two women aged 30 to 69 years. Here is what the overall study found, with its caveats: Since the samples were bulk and unsorted, there was no way to compare CD4+ and CD8+ T cell repertoires. Because sequencing covered only the TCR beta chain and unpaired alpha chains were not captured, true repertoire diversity is likely underestimated. Only a few patients were included in the study, and the authors note that the findings should be validated in a larger study. A significantly larger repertoire fraction was made up by the top 250 clones in tumors than in blood (p = 0.039). Pairs of tumor regions showed greater repertoire overlap (mean about 35%) than tumor-adjacent pairs (about 17%) or tumor-blood pairs (about 14%), which is consistent with antigen-driven expansion.

With respect to this clonotype: Its target antigen remains unknown. Likely a read error: the CDR3 ends without its conserved phenylalanine or tryptophan.

The germline V gene (reference sequence) specifies SGHAT as CDR1 and FQDESV as CDR2. The length of the CDR3 is 14 amino acids, counting both ends. Only the CDR3 DNA is retained, 42 bases long and in frame from the first base. Using a constant-region primer and ProtoScript II reverse transcriptase, TCRbeta-specific cDNA was reverse-transcribed from 450 to 650 ng total RNA. Three nested multiplex PCR rounds, following a slightly modified ARM-PCR procedure, were used to build the TCRbeta libraries. The first two PCR rounds used multiplex TRBV1-TRBV30 forward primers with a Cbeta reverse primer, each for about 11 cycles. A final 25-cycle PCR with Deep VentR polymerase added sample barcodes and Illumina adapters. Before sequencing, amplicons of 200-500 bp were gel-purified using a QIAquick gel extraction kit. An Illumina HiSeq 2500 was used to sequence the TCRbeta amplicons, generating 250-bp paired-end reads. In the authors' own workflow: Quality trimming of reads was performed with Trimmomatic v0.33, and paired reads were merged with FLASH v1.2.11 so that full CDR3 sequences could be recovered. MiGEC v1.2.1b assigned V, D and J germline segments to the rearranged TCRbeta sequences. Clonotype statistics and Shannon-Wiener diversity indices were computed with VDJtools v1.0.0. To cut down on sampling bias, every analysis after diversity analysis relied on just the 250 most abundant clonotypes from each sample. TCRdb's own reprocessing of the public reads used fastp at Q25 and MiXCR and kept productive beta chains. CDR3 protein duplicates are merged, each entry listing the most common genes and DNA. TCRdb, rather than the study authors, made the V and J calls. This sample lists about 320,000 distinct CDR3 sequences; 50% to 70% were detected once. Around 9.5% of the sample rests with the top ten.

TRIzol reagent was used to extract blood RNA from unsorted whole blood, while the DNeasy Blood & Tissue kit provided the germline DNA. Patients had chronic HBV infection and were treatment-naive at sampling. Before surgery, approximately 3.8 milliliters of peripheral blood were drawn into K2EDTA tubes. The V gene is TRBV11-1 and the J gene is TRBJ2-7; no D segment can be confidently identified. The receptor was derived from a man aged 35 to 55 with primary liver carcinoma and hepatitis B virus infection. The material sequenced was peripheral blood. The DNA is TGCGCCAGCAGTCCTGGACGGCGATTCTACGAGCAGTACTCC. It codes for CASSPGRRFYEQYS.